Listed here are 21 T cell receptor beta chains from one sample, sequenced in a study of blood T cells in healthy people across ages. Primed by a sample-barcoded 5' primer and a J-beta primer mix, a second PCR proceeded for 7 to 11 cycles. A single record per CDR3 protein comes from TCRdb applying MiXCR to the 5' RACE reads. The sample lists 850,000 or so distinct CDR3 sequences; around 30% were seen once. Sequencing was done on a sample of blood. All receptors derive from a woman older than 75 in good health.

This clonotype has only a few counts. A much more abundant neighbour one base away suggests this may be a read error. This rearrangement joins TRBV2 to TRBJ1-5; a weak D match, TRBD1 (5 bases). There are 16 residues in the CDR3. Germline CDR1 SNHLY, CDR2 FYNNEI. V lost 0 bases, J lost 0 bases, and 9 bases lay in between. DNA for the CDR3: TGTGCCAGCAGTGAAGCGCGGGGACTTAGCAATCAGCCCCAGCATTTT. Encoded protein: CASSEARGLSNQPQHF.

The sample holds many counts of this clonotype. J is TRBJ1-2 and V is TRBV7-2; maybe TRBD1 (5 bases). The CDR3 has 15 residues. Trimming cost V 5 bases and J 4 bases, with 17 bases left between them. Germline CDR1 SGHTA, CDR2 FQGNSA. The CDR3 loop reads CASSHTGSGAYGYTF. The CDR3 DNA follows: TGTGCCAGCAGCCACACAGGTTCAGGAGCCTATGGCTACACCTTC.

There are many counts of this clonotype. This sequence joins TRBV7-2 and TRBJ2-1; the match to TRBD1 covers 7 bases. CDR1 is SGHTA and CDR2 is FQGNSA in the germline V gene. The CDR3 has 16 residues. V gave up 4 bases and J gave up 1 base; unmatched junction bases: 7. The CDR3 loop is CASSSRLGQSYNEQFF. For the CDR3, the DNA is TGTGCCAGCAGCTCACGTTTGGGACAGTCCTACAATGAGCAGTTCTTC. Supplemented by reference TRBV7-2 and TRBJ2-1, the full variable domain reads GAGVSQSPSNKVTEKGKDVELRCDPISGHTALYWYRQSLGQGLEFLIYFQGNSAPDKSGLPSDRFSAERTGGSVSTLTIQRTQQEDSAVYLCASSSRLGQSYNEQFFGPGTRLTVL.

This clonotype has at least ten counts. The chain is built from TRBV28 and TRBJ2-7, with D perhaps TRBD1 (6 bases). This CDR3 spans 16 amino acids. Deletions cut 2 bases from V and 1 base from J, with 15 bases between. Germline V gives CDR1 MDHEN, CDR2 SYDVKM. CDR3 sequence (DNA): TGTGCCAGCAGTTTAACTACAGGGTTCGGGTCCTACGAGCAGTACTTC. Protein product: CASSLTTGFGSYEQYF.

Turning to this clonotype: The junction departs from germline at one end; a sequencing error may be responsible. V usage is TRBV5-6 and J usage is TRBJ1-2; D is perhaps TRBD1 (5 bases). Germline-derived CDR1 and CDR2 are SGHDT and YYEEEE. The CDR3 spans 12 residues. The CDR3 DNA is TGTACCAGCAGCGGGGGGAACTATGGCTACACCTTC. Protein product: CTSSGGNYGYTF.

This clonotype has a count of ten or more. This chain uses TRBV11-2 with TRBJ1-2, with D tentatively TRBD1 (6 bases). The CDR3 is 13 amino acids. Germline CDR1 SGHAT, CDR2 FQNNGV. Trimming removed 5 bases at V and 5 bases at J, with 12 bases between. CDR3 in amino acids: CASSRGQAYGYTF. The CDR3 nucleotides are TGTGCCAGCAGCCGGGGGCAGGCATATGGCTACACCTTC.

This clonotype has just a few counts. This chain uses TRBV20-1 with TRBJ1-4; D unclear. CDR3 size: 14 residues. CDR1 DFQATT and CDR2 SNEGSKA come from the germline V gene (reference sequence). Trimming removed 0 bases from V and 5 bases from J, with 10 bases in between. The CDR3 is CSARDGRGNEKLFF. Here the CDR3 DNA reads TGCAGTGCTAGAGATGGGCGGGGAAATGAAAAACTGTTTTTT.

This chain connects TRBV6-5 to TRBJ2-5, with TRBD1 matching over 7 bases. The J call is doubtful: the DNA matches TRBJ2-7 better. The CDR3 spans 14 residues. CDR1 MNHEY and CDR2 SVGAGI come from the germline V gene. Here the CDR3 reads CASSLGGFTYEQYF. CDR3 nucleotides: TGTGCCAGCAGTTTAGGGGGCTTCACCTACGAGCAGTACTTC.

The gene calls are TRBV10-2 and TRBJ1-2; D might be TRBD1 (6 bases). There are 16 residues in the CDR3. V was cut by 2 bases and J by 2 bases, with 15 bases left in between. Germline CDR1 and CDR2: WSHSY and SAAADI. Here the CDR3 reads CASSEPTGMGNYGYTF. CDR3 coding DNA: TGCGCCAGCAGTGAGCCCACAGGGATGGGGAACTATGGCTACACCTTC.

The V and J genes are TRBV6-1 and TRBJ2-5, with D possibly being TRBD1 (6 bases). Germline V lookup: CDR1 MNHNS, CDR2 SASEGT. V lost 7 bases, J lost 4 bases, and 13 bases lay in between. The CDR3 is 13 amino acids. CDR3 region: CASTEQGRETQYF. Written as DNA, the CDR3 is TGTGCCAGCACCGAGCAGGGGAGAGAGACCCAGTACTTC.

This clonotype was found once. CDR3 amino acids: CASRGTWKFF. Here the CDR3 DNA reads TGTGCCAGCAGGGGGACTTGGAAGTTCTTC. The V gene is TRBV12-3 or TRBV12-4, the J gene TRBJ2-1; a possible D gene is TRBD2 (6 bases). Trimming left V 6 bases short and J 14 bases short, with 11 bases between. The CDR3 spans 10 residues.

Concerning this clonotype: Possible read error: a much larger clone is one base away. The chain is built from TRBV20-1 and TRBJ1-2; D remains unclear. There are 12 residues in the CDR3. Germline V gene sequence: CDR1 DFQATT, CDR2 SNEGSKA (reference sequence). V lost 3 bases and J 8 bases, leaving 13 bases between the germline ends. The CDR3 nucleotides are TGCAGTGCTAGTATCCAATGGAGGGGCTACACCTTC. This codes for CSASIQWRGYTF.

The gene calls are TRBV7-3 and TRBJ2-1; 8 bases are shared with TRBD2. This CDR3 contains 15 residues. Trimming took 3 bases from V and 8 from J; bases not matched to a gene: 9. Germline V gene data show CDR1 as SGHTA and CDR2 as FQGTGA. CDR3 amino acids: CASSLDGRARDEQFF. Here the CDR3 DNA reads TGTGCCAGCAGCTTGGACGGGAGGGCCAGGGATGAGCAGTTCTTC.

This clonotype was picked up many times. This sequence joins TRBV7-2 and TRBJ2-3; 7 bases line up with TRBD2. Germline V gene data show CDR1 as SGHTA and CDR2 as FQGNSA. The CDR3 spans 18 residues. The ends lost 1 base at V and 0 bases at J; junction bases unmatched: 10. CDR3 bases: TGTGCCAGCAGCTTAGTTCGTCGGTTGCGGGGGAGCACAGATACGCAGTATTTT. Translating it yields CASSLVRRLRGSTDTQYF.

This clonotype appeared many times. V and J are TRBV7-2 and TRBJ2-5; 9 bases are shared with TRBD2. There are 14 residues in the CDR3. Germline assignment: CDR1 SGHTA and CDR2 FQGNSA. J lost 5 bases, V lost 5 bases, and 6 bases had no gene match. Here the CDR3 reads CASSISGGTETQYF. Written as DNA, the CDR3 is TGTGCCAGCAGCATTAGCGGGGGAACGGAGACCCAGTACTTC. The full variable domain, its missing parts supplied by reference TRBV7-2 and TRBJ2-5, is GAGVSQSPSNKVTEKGKDVELRCDPISGHTALYWYRQSLGQGLEFLIYFQGNSAPDKSGLPSDRFSAERTGGSVSTLTIQRTQQEDSAVYLCASSISGGTETQYFGPGTRLLVL.

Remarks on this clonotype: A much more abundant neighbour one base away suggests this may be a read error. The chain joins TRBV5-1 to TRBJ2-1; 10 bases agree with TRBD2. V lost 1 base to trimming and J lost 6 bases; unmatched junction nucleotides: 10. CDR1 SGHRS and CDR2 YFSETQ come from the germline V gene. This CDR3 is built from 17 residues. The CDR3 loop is CASSLIVTAGGCNEQFF. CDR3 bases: TGCGCCAGCAGCTTGATCGTTACAGCGGGGGGGTGCAATGAGCAGTTCTTC.

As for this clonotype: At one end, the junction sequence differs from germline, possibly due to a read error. CDR3 in amino acids: CASSLARYEQFF. For the CDR3, the DNA is TGTGCCAGCAGTCTAGCGCGCTATGAGCAGTTCTTC. The J gene is TRBJ2-1, the V gene TRBV12-3 or TRBV12-4, with D perhaps TRBD2 (6 bases). This CDR3 has 12 residues.

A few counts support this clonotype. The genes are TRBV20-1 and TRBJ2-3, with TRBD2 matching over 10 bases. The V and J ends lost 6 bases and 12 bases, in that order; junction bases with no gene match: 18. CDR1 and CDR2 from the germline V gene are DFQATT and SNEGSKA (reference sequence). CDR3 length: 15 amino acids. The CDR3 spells CSAERSGGKGWVQYF. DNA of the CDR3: TGCAGTGCGGAACGTAGCGGGGGGAAGGGTTGGGTCCAGTATTTT.

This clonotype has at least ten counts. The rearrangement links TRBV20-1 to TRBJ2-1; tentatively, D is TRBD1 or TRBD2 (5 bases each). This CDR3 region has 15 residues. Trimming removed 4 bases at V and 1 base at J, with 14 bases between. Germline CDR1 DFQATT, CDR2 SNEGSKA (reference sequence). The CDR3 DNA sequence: TGCAGTGCTACCTCTCCGGGACCTTCCTACAATGAGCAGTTCTTC. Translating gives CSATSPGPSYNEQFF.

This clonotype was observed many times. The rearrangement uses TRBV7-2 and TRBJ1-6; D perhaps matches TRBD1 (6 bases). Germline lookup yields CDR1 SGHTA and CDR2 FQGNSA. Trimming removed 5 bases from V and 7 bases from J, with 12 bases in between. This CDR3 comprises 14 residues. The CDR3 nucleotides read TGTGCCAGCAGCCCACAGGGTTTCAATTCACCCCTCCACTTT. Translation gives CASSPQGFNSPLHF.

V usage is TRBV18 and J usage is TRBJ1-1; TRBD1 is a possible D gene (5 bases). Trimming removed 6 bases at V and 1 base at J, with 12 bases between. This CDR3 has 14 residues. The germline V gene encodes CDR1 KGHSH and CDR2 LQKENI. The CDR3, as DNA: TGTGCCAGCTCCCGGGGGGTGGAGAACACTGAAGCTTTCTTT. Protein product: CASSRGVENTEAFF.